This passage covers 13 T cell receptor beta chains from one sample sequenced in a study of blood T cell repertoires in COVID-19. The method was immunoSEQ multiplex PCR; TCRdb's version includes in-frame clones alone and lacks a portion of them. Here the sample spans over 250,000 clones, 65% to 90% being singletons. The sample was peripheral blood. The source of these receptors is a man aged 50 or older with active or convalescent COVID-19.

This chain links TRBV29-1 with TRBJ2-3; the match to TRBD2 covers 9 bases. J gave up 7 bases and V 5 bases, and 10 bases lay outside the gene matches. The CDR3 extends over 14 amino acids. The germline gives CDR1 SQVTM, CDR2 ANQGSEA. CDR3 in amino acids: CSVWREGNRYTQYF. The CDR3 DNA follows: TGCAGCGTTTGGCGGGAGGGGAATAGGTATACGCAGTATTTT.

This clone was counted a few times. This chain connects TRBV5-1 to TRBJ2-7; possibly TRBD2 for D (5 bases). Per the germline V gene, CDR1 is SGHRS and CDR2 is YFSETQ. The CDR3 has 14 residues. The V and J ends lost 2 bases and 6 bases respectively, with 15 bases between them. CDR3 nucleotide sequence: TGCGCCAGCAGCTTTGGGTTCGGGGTCGCCGAGCAGTACTTC. Protein: CASSFGFGVAEQYF.

V and J are TRBV5-1 and TRBJ2-1, with TRBD1 matching 9 bases. The CDR3 runs to 12 residues. The V and J ends lost 5 bases and 11 bases, in that order; junction bases with no gene match: 5. Germline loops: CDR1 SGHRS, CDR2 YFSETQ. The CDR3 region is CASRETGGKQFF. DNA of the CDR3: TGCGCCAGCAGAGAAACAGGGGGCAAGCAGTTCTTC.

V usage is TRBV29-1 and J usage is TRBJ2-3, with 7 positions matching TRBD2. Germline-derived CDR1 and CDR2 are SQVTM and ANQGSEA. Trimming at V came to 4 bases and at J to 1 base, leaving 11 bases not matched to a gene. The CDR3 runs 16 residues. CDR3 nucleotide sequence: TGCAGCGTTGGATTCGGGGAGGGGCTTCGCACAGATACGCAGTATTTT. Residues: CSVGFGEGLRTDTQYF.

The V gene is TRBV3-1 (or the pseudogene TRBV3-2), the J gene TRBJ2-2, with 8 bases that match TRBD1. The CDR3 extends over 17 amino acids. V shed 4 bases and J 3 bases; nucleotides not matched to a gene: 10. The germline gives CDR1 LGHDT, CDR2 YNNKEL (reference sequence). DNA of the CDR3: TGTGCCAGCAGCCTAACCAGGGGGCGGGCGGACACCGGGGAGCTGTTTTTT. It encodes CASSLTRGRADTGELFF.

This rearrangement joins TRBV9 to TRBJ2-5, with 9 positions matching TRBD1. The CDR3 totals 15 residues. The germline CDR1 and CDR2 sequences are SGDLS and YYNGEE. Trimming took 4 bases from V and 5 from J; bases not matched to a gene: 9. The CDR3 sequence is CASSFGTGFGETQYF. Written as DNA, the CDR3 is TGTGCCAGCAGCTTTGGGACAGGGTTTGGGGAGACCCAGTACTTC.

V gene TRBV7-2 combines with J gene TRBJ2-3, with D possibly TRBD2 on 6 matching bases. The germline CDR1 and CDR2 sequences are SGHTA and FQGNSA. The V gene lost 1 base and the J gene lost 7 bases, with 12 bases spanning the gap. The CDR3 loop spans 14 amino acids. CDR3 protein: CASSLGISGYTQYF. The CDR3 DNA sequence: TGTGCCAGCAGCTTAGGGATTAGCGGATATACGCAGTATTTT.

V and J are TRBV7-9 and TRBJ1-2; D is perhaps TRBD1 (6 bases). The CDR3 totals 18 residues. Germline-derived CDR1 and CDR2 are SEHNR and FQNEAQ (reference sequence). The ends were cut back, 3 bases at V and 3 bases at J, with 23 bases in the middle. This chain's CDR3 is CASSFDGTNTRRDYGYTF. Here the CDR3 DNA reads TGTGCCAGCAGCTTTGACGGGACAAACACCCGAAGGGACTATGGCTACACCTTC.

The rearrangement links TRBV13 to TRBJ2-1, with 9 bases matching TRBD2. The V gene end was trimmed by 6 bases and the J gene end by 5 bases; junction bases not matched to a gene: 11. Germline CDR1 reads PRHDT; CDR2 reads FYEKMQ (reference sequence). The CDR3 sequence is 16 residues long. The CDR3 sequence is CASSFAPRTSDNEQFF. CDR3 sequence (DNA): TGTGCCAGCAGTTTCGCCCCCCGGACTAGCGACAATGAGCAGTTCTTC.

The chain carries TRBV5-1 and TRBJ1-1; tentatively, D is TRBD1 (6 bases). This CDR3 is 14 amino acids long. The germline V and J ends were trimmed by 4 bases and 3 bases, with 13 bases remaining between them. The V gene's germline CDR1 is SGHRS and CDR2 YFSETQ. The CDR3 DNA reads as TGCGCCAGCAGCACCTTAGGGGGGGACACTGAAGCTTTCTTT. Translating gives CASSTLGGDTEAFF.

This rearrangement joins TRBV5-1 to TRBJ2-2, with TRBD2 matching over 7 bases. This CDR3 has 14 residues. Germline assignment: CDR1 SGHRS and CDR2 YFSETQ. V shed 4 bases and J 0 bases; nucleotides not matched to a gene: 0. The CDR3 loop reads CASSAGANTGELFF. The CDR3 nucleotides are TGCGCCAGCAGCGCGGGAGCGAACACCGGGGAGCTGTTTTTT.

V and J are TRBV5-1 and TRBJ1-2, with 9 bases identical to TRBD1. The trim removed 0 bases at V and 3 bases at J, leaving 3 bases unmatched. The CDR3 totals 15 residues. Per germline, CDR1 SGHRS and CDR2 YFSETQ. Written as DNA, the CDR3 is TGCGCCAGCAGCTTGGACAGGGGGCCGCACTATGGCTACACCTTC. It specifies CASSLDRGPHYGYTF.

The chain couples TRBV6-6 to TRBJ2-7; the match to TRBD2 covers 12 bases. The CDR3 consists of 15 residues. V shed 6 bases and J 3 bases; nucleotides not matched to a gene: 6. Germline V gives CDR1 MNHNY, CDR2 SVGAGI (reference sequence). As DNA, the CDR3 is TGTGCCAGCAGCCCTGGACTAGCGGGGTACTACGAGCAGTACTTC. This translates into CASSPGLAGYYEQYF.